Below are 18 T cell receptor beta chains sequenced from a single sample in a study of neurological immune-mediated disorders. TCRdb ran MiXCR on the 5' RACE reads and lists one entry per CDR3 protein. The table lists fewer than 30,000 distinct CDR3 sequences, under 15% of them singletons. The specimen sequenced was PBMCs. The receptors come from a woman aged 40 to 50 with HTLV-1-associated myelopathy (HAM/TSP).

This clonotype was seen at least ten times. The V gene is TRBV2, the J gene TRBJ2-3, with D hard to call. The CDR3 runs to 11 residues. Per germline, CDR1 SNHLY and CDR2 FYNNEI. With 6 bases removed from V and 3 bases from J, the gap between germline ends came to 4 bases. CDR3 bases: TGTGCCAGCAGACCGACAGATACGCAGTATTTT. Protein sequence: CASRPTDTQYF.

At least ten counts were recorded for this clonotype. The CDR3 DNA follows: TGCGCCAGCAGCTCCGGGACAGAAAATGAAGCTTTCTTT. Protein: CASSSGTENEAFF. The chain links TRBV5-1 to TRBJ1-1; 7 bases match TRBD1. V lost 3 bases, J lost 7 bases, and 6 bases stayed unmatched. CDR1 is SGHRS, CDR2 YFSETQ, per germline. The CDR3 sequence is 13 residues long.

In this sample, this clonotype turned up many times. The chain couples TRBV4-3 to TRBJ2-3, with a weak D call TRBD2 (5 bases). CDR1 is LGHNA, CDR2 YSLEER, per germline. Trimming shortened V by 0 bases and J by 6 bases, and 13 bases separated the two germline ends. CDR3 length: 15 residues. Written as DNA, the CDR3 is TGCGCCAGCAGCCAAGAAGGGTCGCCGGGGGATACGCAGTATTTT. Amino acid sequence: CASSQEGSPGDTQYF.

This clonotype was counted many times. The rearrangement uses TRBV14 and TRBJ1-1; the D gene is possibly TRBD1 (5 bases). The CDR3 runs 11 residues. V was cut by 1 base and J by 11 bases, with 8 bases left in between. Germline lookup yields CDR1 SGHDN and CDR2 FVKESK. CDR3 protein: CASSQGWGAFF. CDR3 DNA sequence: TGTGCCAGCAGCCAAGGGTGGGGGGCTTTCTTT. The entire variable domain, with the rest obtained from reference TRBV14 and TRBJ1-1, is as follows: EAGVTQFPSHSVIEKGQTVTLRCDPISGHDNLYWYRRVMGKEIKFLLHFVKESKQDESGMPNNRFLAERTGGTYSTLKVQPAELEDSGVYFCASSQGWGAFFGQGTRLTVV.

This clonotype is termed medium-sized (0.01 to 0.1%). The chain's CDR3 is CASSAYSSSTDTQYF. DNA for the CDR3: TGTGCCAGCAGCGCCTACAGCTCTAGCACAGATACGCAGTATTTT. This sequence joins TRBV9 and TRBJ2-3; no definite D call. Trimming removed 3 bases from V and 0 bases from J, with 11 bases in between. Germline V lookup: CDR1 SGDLS, CDR2 YYNGEE. This CDR3 contains 15 residues.

In this sample, this clonotype turned up many times. The V call is TRBV7-3, the J call TRBJ2-1; 11 bases match TRBD2. The CDR3 has 15 amino acids. Germline CDR1 is SGHTA and CDR2 is FQGTGA. J gave up 2 bases and V 6 bases, and 3 bases lay outside the gene matches. This CDR3 is CASSLGLAAYNEQFF. CDR3 in DNA: TGTGCCAGCAGTTTGGGACTAGCGGCCTACAATGAGCAGTTCTTC.

This clonotype was recorded at least ten times. The chain recombines TRBV4-2 with TRBJ2-7, with TRBD1 matching 7 bases. This CDR3 region has 16 residues. Per the germline V gene, CDR1 is LGHNA and CDR2 is YNFKEQ. V lost 0 bases, J lost 2 bases, and 7 bases stayed unmatched. Written as DNA, the CDR3 is TGTGCCAGCAGCCAAGATTACGGGACAGAGGCCTACGAGCAGTACGTC. It encodes CASSQDYGTEAYEQYV.

This clonotype was detected many times. The chain has TRBV5-1 and TRBJ1-5; 8 bases line up with TRBD1. The germline CDR1 and CDR2 sequences are SGHRS and YFSETQ. The CDR3 is 14 residues long. V was pared by 4 bases and J by 2 bases, with 2 bases of the junction left unmatched. CDR3 in amino acids: CASSVTGGNQPQHF. CDR3 bases: TGCGCCAGCAGCGTGACAGGGGGCAATCAGCCCCAGCATTTT.

This clonotype was seen many times. One end of the junction fails to match germline, which may point to a read error. The chain joins TRBV10-3 to TRBJ2-6; D perhaps matches TRBD1 (6 bases). The length of the CDR3 is 17 residues. From germline, CDR1 is ENHRY and CDR2 SYGVKD. The CDR3 spells CVITGRGSMSGANVLTF. The CDR3 nucleotides are TGTGTCATCACGGGCAGGGGCTCTATGTCTGGGGCCAACGTCCTGACTTTC.

The sample holds many counts of this clonotype. V usage is TRBV12-3 or TRBV12-4 and J usage is TRBJ1-2; D possibly corresponds to TRBD1 (5 bases). The CDR3 extends over 12 amino acids. Trimming shortened V by 5 bases and J by 8 bases, and 12 bases separated the two germline ends. The CDR3: CASSPGGGGYTF. CDR3 nucleotide sequence: TGTGCCAGCAGTCCTGGGGGTGGGGGCTACACCTTC.

By proportion, this clonotype is medium-sized. The rearrangement links TRBV20-1 to TRBJ2-7; 8 bases are a match to TRBD2. The junction had 12 bases not matched to a gene; V was cut back by 6 bases and J by 5 bases. The CDR3 extends over 14 amino acids. The germline V gene has CDR1 DFQATT and CDR2 SNEGSKA (reference sequence). The CDR3 coding sequence is TGCAGTGCCTCTGGGACTAGTTTAACCAACGAGCAGTACTTC. Amino acids: CSASGTSLTNEQYF.

This clonotype was counted at least ten times. The rearrangement links TRBV3-1 to TRBJ2-2; no firm D call. The CDR3 is 12 amino acids. V was clipped by 6 bases and J by 6 bases, with 8 bases between them. Germline V gene lookup returns CDR1 LGHDT and CDR2 YNNKEL (reference sequence). The DNA for the CDR3 is TGTGCCAGCAGGAAGGGTCCCGGGGAGCTGTTTTTT. Protein sequence: CASRKGPGELFF.

This clonotype was counted ten times or more. V gene TRBV7-6 combines with J gene TRBJ2-1; D gene uncertain. There are 12 residues in the CDR3. V lost 4 bases and J 5 bases, leaving 6 bases between the germline ends. CDR1 and CDR2 from the germline V gene are SGHVS and FNYEAQ. This CDR3 is CASSSRDNEQFF. The CDR3 nucleotides are TGTGCCAGCAGCTCTAGGGACAATGAGCAGTTCTTC.

This clonotype was seen many times. The chain is built from TRBV5-1 and TRBJ2-3, with D unresolved. CDR1 and CDR2 (germline): SGHRS, YFSETQ. V dropped 0 bases and J dropped 1 base, with 9 bases sitting between them. The CDR3 consists of 15 residues. CDR3 region: CASSLAGYRTDTQYF. The CDR3 DNA sequence: TGCGCCAGCAGCTTGGCGGGCTATCGCACAGATACGCAGTATTTT.

This clonotype counts as medium-sized. The CDR3 DNA reads TGTGCCAGCAGTTTACGTGCCTACGAGCAGTACTTC. Its protein is CASSLRAYEQYF. The rearrangement links TRBV12-3 or TRBV12-4 to TRBJ2-7; no reliable D call. The ends were cut back, 2 bases at V and 2 bases at J, with 4 bases in the middle. There are 12 residues in the CDR3.

This clonotype was seen ten or more times. The V gene is TRBV9, the J gene TRBJ2-3; no definite D call. Germline V gene data show CDR1 as SGDLS and CDR2 as YYNGEE. The CDR3 covers 16 residues. Trimming removed 0 bases at V and 4 bases at J, with 15 bases between. Written as DNA, the CDR3 is TGTGCCAGCAGCGTAGGTTCGCAGGCTACTTCAGATACGCAGTATTTT. Its protein is CASSVGSQATSDTQYF. Combining the CDR3 with reference TRBV9 and TRBJ2-3 gives the whole variable domain DSGVTQTPKHLITATGQRVTLRCSPRSGDLSVYWYQQSLDQGLQFLIQYYNGEERAKGNILERFSAQQFPDLHSELNLSSLELGDSALYFCASSVGSQATSDTQYFGPGTRLTVL.

This clonotype has ten or more counts. The rearrangement links TRBV14 to TRBJ1-6, with D unresolved. The germline gives CDR1 SGHDN, CDR2 FVKESK. Trimming left V 1 base short and J 5 bases short, with 9 bases between. The CDR3 has 15 amino acids. The CDR3 DNA reads TGTGCCAGCAGCCAAGTCACAAAGAATAATTCACCCCTCCACTTT. It codes for CASSQVTKNNSPLHF.

This clonotype was observed at least ten times. The chain employs TRBV5-5 and TRBJ2-1; maybe TRBD2 (6 bases). Trimming removed 4 bases at V and 16 bases at J, with 18 bases between. From germline, CDR1 is SGHKS and CDR2 YYEKEE (reference sequence). This CDR3 has 12 residues. CDR3 in DNA: TGTGCCAGCAGCCAGACGGGGATAGCGGACTTCTTC. Translated, it gives CASSQTGIADFF.